This record covers a single TCR beta chain. Its antigen is unknown. The sample belongs to a study of somatic mutations in cytotoxic T cells in rheumatoid arthritis. Study findings and constraints: A largest CD8+ clone above 20% of CD8+ cells occurred in about an eighth of the roughly 60 patients.

Method: immunoSEQ multiplex PCR; TCRdb's copy keeps in-frame clones and lacks some. Of around 15,000 clones listed, 79% are singletons. The V end was cut by 0 bases, the J end by 0 bases, with 7 bases between. Germline V gives CDR1 SGDLS, CDR2 YYNGEE. This CDR3 has 14 amino acids. Sequencing was performed on CD8+ T cells sorted from blood. The rearrangement links TRBV9 to TRBJ2-7, with D unclear. This TCR was recovered from an adult with rheumatoid arthritis. CDR3 nucleotide sequence: TGTGCCAGCAGCGTAGGTGGAATCTCCTACGAGCAGTACTTC. This encodes CASSVGGISYEQYF.